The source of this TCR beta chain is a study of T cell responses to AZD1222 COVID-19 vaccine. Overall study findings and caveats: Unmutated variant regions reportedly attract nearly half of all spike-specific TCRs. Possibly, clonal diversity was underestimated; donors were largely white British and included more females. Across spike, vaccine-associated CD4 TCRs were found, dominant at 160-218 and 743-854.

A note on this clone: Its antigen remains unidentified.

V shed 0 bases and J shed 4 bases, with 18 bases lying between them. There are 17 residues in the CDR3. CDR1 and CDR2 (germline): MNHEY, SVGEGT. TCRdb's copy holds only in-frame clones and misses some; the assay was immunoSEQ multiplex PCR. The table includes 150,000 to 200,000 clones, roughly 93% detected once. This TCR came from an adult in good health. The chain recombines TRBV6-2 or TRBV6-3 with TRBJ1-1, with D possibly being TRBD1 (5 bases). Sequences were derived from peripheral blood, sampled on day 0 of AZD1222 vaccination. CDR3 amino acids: CASSYSIGQPERTEAFF. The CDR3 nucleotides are TGTGCCAGCAGTTACTCTATCGGACAACCTGAACGCACTGAAGCTTTCTTT.